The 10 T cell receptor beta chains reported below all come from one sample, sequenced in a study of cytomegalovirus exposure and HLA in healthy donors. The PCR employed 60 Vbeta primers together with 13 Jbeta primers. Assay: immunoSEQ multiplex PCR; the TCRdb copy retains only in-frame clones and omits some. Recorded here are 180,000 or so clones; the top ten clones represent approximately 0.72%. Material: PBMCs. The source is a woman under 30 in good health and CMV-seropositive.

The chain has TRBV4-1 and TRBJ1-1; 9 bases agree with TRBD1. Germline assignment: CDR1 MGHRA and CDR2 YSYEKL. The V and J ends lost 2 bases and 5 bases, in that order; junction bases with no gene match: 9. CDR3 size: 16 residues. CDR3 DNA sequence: TGCGCCAGCAGCCAAACCGGGACAGGGCGAGGGACTGAAGCTTTCTTT. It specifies CASSQTGTGRGTEAFF.

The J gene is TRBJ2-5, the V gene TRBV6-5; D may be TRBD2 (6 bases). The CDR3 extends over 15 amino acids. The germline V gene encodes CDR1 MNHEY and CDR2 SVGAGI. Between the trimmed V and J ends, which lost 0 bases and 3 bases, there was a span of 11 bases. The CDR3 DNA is TGTGCCAGCAGTTACTCGATGCGGGGAGAAGAGACCCAGTACTTC. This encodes CASSYSMRGEETQYF.

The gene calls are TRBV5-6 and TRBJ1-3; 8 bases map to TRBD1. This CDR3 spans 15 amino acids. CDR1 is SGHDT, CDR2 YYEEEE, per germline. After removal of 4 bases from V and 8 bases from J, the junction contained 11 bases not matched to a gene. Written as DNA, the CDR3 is TGTGCCAGCAGCCGATCGACAGGGGCTGTCCACACCATATATTTT. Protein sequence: CASSRSTGAVHTIYF. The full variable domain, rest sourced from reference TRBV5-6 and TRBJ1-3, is DAGVTQSPTHLIKTRGQQVTLRCSPKSGHDTVSWYQQALGQGPQFIFQYYEEEERQRGNFPDRFSGHQFPNYSSELNVNALLLGDSALYLCASSRSTGAVHTIYFGEGSWLTVV.

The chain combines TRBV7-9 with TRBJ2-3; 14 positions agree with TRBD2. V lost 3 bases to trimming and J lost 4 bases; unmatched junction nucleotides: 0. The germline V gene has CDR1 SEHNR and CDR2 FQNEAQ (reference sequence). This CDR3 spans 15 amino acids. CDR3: CASSLTSGGADTQYF. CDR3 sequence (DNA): TGTGCCAGCAGCTTGACTAGCGGGGGGGCAGATACGCAGTATTTT.

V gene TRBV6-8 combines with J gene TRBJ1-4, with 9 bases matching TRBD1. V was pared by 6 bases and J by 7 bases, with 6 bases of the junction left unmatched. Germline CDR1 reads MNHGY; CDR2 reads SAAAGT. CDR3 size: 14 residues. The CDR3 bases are TGTGCCAGCAGACCTGGACAGGGGAGTGAAAAACTGTTTTTT. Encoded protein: CASRPGQGSEKLFF.

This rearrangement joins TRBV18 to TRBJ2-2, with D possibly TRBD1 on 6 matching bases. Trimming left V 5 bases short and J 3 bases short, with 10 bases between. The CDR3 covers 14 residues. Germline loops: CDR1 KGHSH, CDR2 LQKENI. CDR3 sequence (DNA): TGTGCCAGCTCAAACAGGGTGGACACCGGGGAGCTGTTTTTT. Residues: CASSNRVDTGELFF.

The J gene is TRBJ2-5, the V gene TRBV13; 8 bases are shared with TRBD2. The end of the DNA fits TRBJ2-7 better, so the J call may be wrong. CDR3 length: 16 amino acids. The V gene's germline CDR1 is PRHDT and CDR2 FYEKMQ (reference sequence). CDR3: CASSAASGRLSYEQYF. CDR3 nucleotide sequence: TGTGCCAGCAGCGCCGCTAGCGGGCGCCTCTCCTACGAGCAGTACTTC.

The CDR3 is CASSPYQTVNTEAFF. CDR3 sequence (DNA): TGTGCCAGCAGCCCCTACCAGACAGTTAACACTGAAGCTTTCTTT. V and J are TRBV9 and TRBJ1-1; D possibly corresponds to TRBD1 (5 bases). The CDR3 contains 15 residues. The germline V and J ends were trimmed by 4 bases and 2 bases, with 15 bases remaining between them. The V gene's germline CDR1 is SGDLS and CDR2 YYNGEE.

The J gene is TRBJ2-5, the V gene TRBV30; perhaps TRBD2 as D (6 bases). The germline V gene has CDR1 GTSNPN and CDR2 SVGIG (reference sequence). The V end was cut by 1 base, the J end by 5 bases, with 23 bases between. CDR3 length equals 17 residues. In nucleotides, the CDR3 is TGTGCCTGGAGTGCCTCTCGACTAGGGCCGAGGATGGAGACCCAGTACTTC. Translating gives CAWSASRLGPRMETQYF.

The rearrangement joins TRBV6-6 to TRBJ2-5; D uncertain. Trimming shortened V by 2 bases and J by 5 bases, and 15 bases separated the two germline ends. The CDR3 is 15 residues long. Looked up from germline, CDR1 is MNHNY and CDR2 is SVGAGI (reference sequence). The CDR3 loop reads CASSYRLARAETQYF. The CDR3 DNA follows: TGTGCCAGCAGTTACCGTCTGGCTAGAGCGGAGACCCAGTACTTC.